Below, 9 T cell receptor beta chains from the same sample are listed, as sequenced in a study of T cells after yellow fever vaccination. Each CDR3 protein gets one entry after TCRdb re-called the 5' RACE reads with MiXCR. The sample has tens of thousands of distinct CDR3 sequences, approximately 7.5% seen once. The specimen was CD8+ T cells sorted from PBMCs, collected on the day of the yellow fever booster vaccination. The receptors were sampled from a man under 40 who received the YFV17D yellow fever vaccine.

This clonotype was observed a handful of times. The chain uses TRBV3-1 and TRBJ2-1, with 7 bases that match TRBD2. CDR1 and CDR2 (germline): LGHDT, YNNKEL (reference sequence). The junction had 4 bases not matched to a gene; V was cut back by 0 bases and J by 2 bases. The CDR3 is 16 amino acids. In DNA, the CDR3 is TGTGCCAGCAGCCAAGAAAGGGAGGGCCCCTACAATGAGCAGTTCTTC. This gives the protein CASSQEREGPYNEQFF.

The chain uses TRBV19 and TRBJ2-7, with 7 bases lining up with TRBD1. The CDR3 extends over 14 amino acids. Germline CDR1 is LNHDA and CDR2 is SQIVND (reference sequence). The junction had 3 bases not matched to a gene; V was cut back by 3 bases and J by 1 base. The CDR3, as DNA: TGTGCCAGTAGTATCACGGGACAGTCCTACGAGCAGTACTTC. It is translated as CASSITGQSYEQYF.

This clonotype occurred many times. The chain employs TRBV28 and TRBJ2-7; D may be TRBD2 (6 bases). Trimming shortened V by 8 bases and J by 3 bases, and 20 bases separated the two germline ends. The germline V gene encodes CDR1 MDHEN and CDR2 SYDVKM. The CDR3 extends over 15 amino acids. CDR3 protein: CASSTSRRGVYEQYF. The CDR3 bases are TGTGCCAGCTCTACGTCTCGCCGCGGGGTCTACGAGCAGTACTTC.

The chain has TRBV7-2 and TRBJ2-3; D is unresolved. CDR1 is SGHTA and CDR2 is FQGNSA in the germline V gene. This CDR3 is built from 13 residues. The ends were cut back, 2 bases at V and 2 bases at J, with 5 bases in the middle. The CDR3 reads CASSLPATDTQYF. As DNA, the CDR3 is TGTGCCAGCAGCTTACCGGCCACAGATACGCAGTATTTT.

The chain links TRBV19 to TRBJ2-6; D remains ambiguous. CDR1 and CDR2 (germline): LNHDA, SQIVND (reference sequence). The ends were cut back, 7 bases at V and 0 bases at J, with 10 bases in the middle. The CDR3 extends over 15 amino acids. Here the CDR3 DNA reads TGTGCCAGTATGGAAAGTAACTCTGGGGCCAACGTCCTGACTTTC. Encoded protein: CASMESNSGANVLTF.

The chain is built from TRBV30 and TRBJ2-2, with a tentative D call TRBD1 (6 bases). Germline V gives CDR1 GTSNPN, CDR2 SVGIG (reference sequence). This CDR3 comprises 15 residues. V was pared by 2 bases and J by 5 bases, with 15 bases between. CDR3 in amino acids: CAWSPETGGTGELFF. As DNA, the CDR3 is TGTGCCTGGAGTCCCGAGACAGGAGGTACCGGGGAGCTGTTTTTT.

For this clonotype: Sequence at one end of the junction differs from germline and may be a read error. V and J are TRBV18 and TRBJ2-1; D perhaps matches TRBD1 (6 bases). The CDR3 sequence is 14 residues long. Germline V CDR1 and CDR2: KGHSH, LQKENI. In DNA, the CDR3 is TGTGCCAGCTCATTCTACACAGGGTATTATGATCAGTTCTTC. Protein sequence: CASSFYTGYYDQFF. The complete variable domain, with remaining parts taken from reference TRBV18 and TRBJ2-1, reads NAGVMQNPRHLVRRRGQEARLRCSPMKGHSHVYWYRQLPEEGLKFMVYLQKENIIDESGMPKERFSAEFPKEGPSILRIQQVVRGDSAAYFCASSFYTGYYDQFFGPGTRLTVL.

This clonotype was observed many times. The chain has TRBV9 and TRBJ2-3; D unresolved. Trimming took 3 bases from V and 2 from J, leaving 4 bases between them. Germline V CDR1 and CDR2: SGDLS, YYNGEE. The CDR3 spans 12 residues. CDR3 protein: CASSADTDTQYF. The CDR3 nucleotides are TGTGCCAGCAGCGCCGACACAGATACGCAGTATTTT.

This clonotype was found a few times. This chain connects TRBV3-1 to TRBJ1-2; D gene uncertain. The CDR3 is 13 residues long. Germline values: CDR1 LGHDT, CDR2 YNNKEL (reference sequence). Written as DNA, the CDR3 is TGTGCTAGCCCTAAAATTCAACACTATGGCTACACCTTC. The encoded protein is CASPKIQHYGYTF.